The 28 T cell receptor beta chains listed next were all sequenced from one sample in a study of sequential checkpoint blockade in melanoma. Treatment noted: randomized to nivolumab then ipilimumab (arm A) or the reverse (arm B). The method was immunoSEQ multiplex PCR; TCRdb's version includes in-frame clones alone and lacks a portion of them. The sample contains under 6,000 clones, about a quarter of which appear only once. Sequenced material: tumor tissue (inferred from file names), taken from a patient given nivolumab and ipilimumab in sequence. These receptors were taken from a human donor with melanoma.

This clone was found a few times. The chain uses TRBV6-8 and TRBJ2-2, with 8 bases fitting TRBD1. The V segment lost 2 bases and the J segment 6 bases; nucleotides outside the gene matches: 11. The CDR3 extends over 17 amino acids. CDR1 and CDR2 (germline): MNHGY, SAAAGT. CDR3 residues: CASSYGAQGAVSGELFF. Here the CDR3 DNA reads TGTGCCAGCAGTTACGGGGCGCAGGGGGCGGTCTCCGGGGAGCTGTTTTTT.

J is TRBJ2-2 and V is TRBV6-8; TRBD1 aligns across 11 bases. Germline V CDR1 and CDR2: MNHGY, SAAAGT. CDR3 length: 14 residues. After removal of 6 bases from V and 7 bases from J, the junction contained 4 bases not matched to a gene. CDR3 sequence: CASRMGQGDGELFF. Here the CDR3 DNA reads TGTGCCAGCAGGATGGGACAGGGGGACGGGGAGCTGTTTTTT.

The rearrangement links TRBV4-1 to TRBJ2-3; 11 bases map to TRBD2. The germline gives CDR1 MGHRA, CDR2 YSYEKL. With V trimmed by 1 base and J by 5 bases, 5 bases remained unmatched. The CDR3 is made up of 16 amino acids. CDR3 loop: CASSQGSGGAEDTQYF. CDR3 in DNA: TGCGCCAGCAGCCAAGGTAGCGGGGGGGCGGAAGATACGCAGTATTTT.

This chain connects TRBV5-1 to TRBJ1-4; D possibly corresponds to TRBD1 (6 bases). Per the germline V gene, CDR1 is SGHRS and CDR2 is YFSETQ. V lost 0 bases and J 8 bases, leaving 14 bases between the germline ends. CDR3 size: 15 residues. The CDR3 nucleotides read TGCGCCAGCAGCTTGGTTGGGGGCTTTATAGAAAAACTGTTTTTT. This codes for CASSLVGGFIEKLFF.

The CDR3 loop is CASSLTRVITDTQYF. In nucleotides, the CDR3 is TGTGCCAGCAGCTTAACCAGGGTTATCACAGATACGCAGTATTTT. The chain couples TRBV11-3 to TRBJ2-3; D is perhaps TRBD1 (5 bases). This CDR3 has 15 residues. The V gene's germline CDR1 is SGHNT and CDR2 YENEEA. V lost 2 bases and J 2 bases, leaving 11 bases between the germline ends.

The chain is built from TRBV6-8 and TRBJ2-3, with TRBD1 identical over 9 bases. The CDR3 covers 15 residues. The ends lost 6 bases at V and 3 bases at J; junction bases unmatched: 7. Germline V CDR1 and CDR2: MNHGY, SAAAGT. The CDR3 sequence is CASSVTGGVTDTQYF. The CDR3 region has the DNA TGTGCCAGCAGCGTCACAGGGGGCGTTACAGATACGCAGTATTTT.

The chain recombines TRBV18 with TRBJ2-1; 8 bases agree with TRBD1. From germline, CDR1 is KGHSH and CDR2 LQKENI. Trimming at V came to 5 bases and at J to 8 bases, leaving 8 bases not matched to a gene. This CDR3 spans 14 amino acids. The CDR3 nucleotides are TGTGCCAGCTCAGCCACAGGGGGTAGTGATGAGCAGTTCTTC. Its translation: CASSATGGSDEQFF.

This clone was counted a few times. The chain links TRBV11-3 to TRBJ2-5, with D tentatively TRBD1 (6 bases). V was trimmed by 5 bases and J by 0 bases, leaving 10 bases between them. This CDR3 has 14 residues. Looked up from germline, CDR1 is SGHNT and CDR2 is YENEEA. Here the CDR3 DNA reads TGTGCCAGCAGCCCCAGGGACAACCAAGAGACCCAGTACTTC. Its protein is CASSPRDNQETQYF.

Concerning this clone itself: Compared with germline, one end of the junction differs, possibly owing to a read error. The chain joins TRBV4-1 to TRBJ2-1; no reliable D call. The CDR3 spans 12 residues. Per germline, CDR1 MGHRA and CDR2 YSYEKL. The CDR3 coding sequence is TGCGCCAGCAGCCAAGATGGCACAGTTAAGGTCTTC. Translated: CASSQDGTVKVF.

The chain links TRBV11-3 to TRBJ2-7; 9 positions match TRBD2. Unmatched junction bases numbered 12, after V lost 5 bases and J lost 4 bases. The CDR3 runs to 16 residues. The germline V gene encodes CDR1 SGHNT and CDR2 YENEEA. This CDR3 is CASSQAIAGGPYEQYF. The CDR3 coding sequence is TGTGCCAGCAGCCAAGCGATCGCGGGAGGGCCTTACGAGCAGTACTTC.

This clone has a handful of counts. The V call is TRBV6-8, the J call TRBJ2-7; 8 nucleotides align to TRBD1. The J segment lost 2 bases and the V segment lost 4 bases, leaving 7 bases of the junction unmatched. Germline values: CDR1 MNHGY, CDR2 SAAAGT. The CDR3 runs 15 residues. Here the CDR3 reads CASSLLGTGAYEQYF. The CDR3 nucleotides are TGTGCCAGCAGTTTACTTGGGACAGGAGCCTACGAGCAGTACTTC.

This chain links TRBV19 with TRBJ2-3, with 11 nucleotides matching TRBD2. Germline V gene lookup returns CDR1 LNHDA and CDR2 SQIVND (reference sequence). Germline trimming cut 1 base from V and 3 bases from J; bases unmatched to any gene: 3. This CDR3 contains 16 residues. The CDR3: CASSIVASGGTDTQYF. CDR3 DNA: TGTGCCAGTAGTATAGTGGCTAGCGGGGGGACAGATACGCAGTATTTT.

This clone is classed as large. This chain uses TRBV11-3 with TRBJ2-5, with a tentative D call TRBD2 (6 bases). The CDR3 sequence is 14 residues long. Between the trimmed V and J ends, which lost 2 bases and 5 bases, there was a span of 12 bases. Germline assignment: CDR1 SGHNT and CDR2 YENEEA. The CDR3 loop reads CASSLTGGSETQYF. The CDR3 nucleotides are TGTGCCAGCAGCTTAACTGGAGGGAGTGAGACCCAGTACTTC.

The chain couples TRBV29-1 to TRBJ2-7, with TRBD1 identical over 8 bases. CDR3 length: 14 residues. J lost 2 bases, V lost 6 bases, and 9 bases had no gene match. Germline CDR1 and CDR2: SQVTM and ANQGSEA. The CDR3: CSVPGQGNTYEQYF. CDR3 nucleotides: TGCAGCGTCCCAGGACAGGGAAATACCTACGAGCAGTACTTC.

This clone is deemed medium-sized. The J gene is TRBJ2-1, the V gene TRBV9; D possibly uses TRBD1 or TRBD2 (5 bases each). CDR1 SGDLS and CDR2 YYNGEE come from the germline V gene. CDR3 size: 12 residues. Trimming removed 3 bases at V and 10 bases at J, with 11 bases between. As DNA, the CDR3 is TGTGCCAGCAGCGCTCGGGACGCAGAGCAGTTCTTC. Encoded protein: CASSARDAEQFF.

The chain employs TRBV11-3 and TRBJ2-5; the D gene is possibly TRBD2 (6 bases). This CDR3 contains 16 residues. Trimming took off 2 bases at V and 2 bases at J, with 15 bases between the two ends. Germline-derived CDR1 and CDR2 are SGHNT and YENEEA. The CDR3 spells CASSLTHSGLQETQYF. The DNA for the CDR3 is TGTGCCAGCAGCTTAACCCACAGCGGGTTACAAGAGACCCAGTACTTC.

This clone is labeled as medium-sized. The chain couples TRBV6-8 to TRBJ2-2; D may match TRBD1 or TRBD2 (5 bases each). The CDR3 totals 13 residues. V dropped 10 bases and J dropped 4 bases, with 13 bases sitting between them. The germline gives CDR1 MNHGY, CDR2 SAAAGT. CDR3 sequence (DNA): TGTGCCACCGACGCCGGGACCACCGGGGAGCTGTTTTTT. Translating it yields CATDAGTTGELFF.

This chain connects TRBV11-3 to TRBJ1-3; D is possibly TRBD1 (5 bases). Trimming took 5 bases from V and 3 from J, leaving 11 bases between them. This CDR3 region has 14 residues. CDR1 is SGHNT, CDR2 YENEEA, per germline. The CDR3 region is CASSPMGGGNTIYF. The CDR3, as DNA: TGTGCCAGCAGCCCGATGGGGGGTGGAAACACCATATATTTT.

This chain links TRBV18 with TRBJ2-2, with 10 nucleotides matching TRBD1. CDR1 is KGHSH, CDR2 LQKENI, per germline. This CDR3 region has 17 residues. The V and J ends lost 0 bases and 0 bases, in that order; junction bases with no gene match: 1. The CDR3 region has the DNA TGTGCCAGCTCACCACCGGGACAGGGGACGAACACCGGGGAGCTGTTTTTT. This translates into CASSPPGQGTNTGELFF.

This clone showed up many times. V usage is TRBV11-3 and J usage is TRBJ2-1; possible D gene TRBD2, 6 bases. The CDR3 runs 16 residues. V shed 6 bases and J shed 2 bases, with 17 bases lying between them. Germline-derived CDR1 and CDR2 are SGHNT and YENEEA. As DNA, the CDR3 is TGTGCCAGCAGTCCTAGCCTAGCGCTACCCTACAATGAGCAGTTCTTC. It yields the protein CASSPSLALPYNEQFF.

This clone has only a few counts. The chain uses TRBV29-1 and TRBJ2-1; 7 bases align to TRBD2. The CDR3 sequence is 13 residues long. Losses at the gene ends were 5 bases for V and 0 bases for J; bases not matched to a gene: 1. Per the germline V gene, CDR1 is SQVTM and CDR2 is ANQGSEA. CDR3 coding DNA: TGCAGCGTTCGCGGGAGCTCCTACAATGAGCAGTTCTTC. Its translation is CSVRGSSYNEQFF.

The J gene is TRBJ2-3, the V gene TRBV29-1; 8 bases fit TRBD2. The CDR3 spans 15 residues. The V gene's germline CDR1 is SQVTM and CDR2 ANQGSEA. The V segment lost 1 base and the J segment 10 bases; nucleotides outside the gene matches: 13. CDR3 region: CSVEGAGGLGVPQYF. In nucleotides, the CDR3 is TGCAGCGTTGAAGGGGCGGGAGGCCTCGGCGTTCCGCAGTATTTT.

This clone is judged medium-sized (0.01 to 0.1%). This chain uses TRBV6-7 with TRBJ2-7, with D unresolved. TRBV6-7 is noted as an ORF with a role that remains uncertain. V was trimmed by 11 bases and J by 7 bases, leaving 15 bases between them. This CDR3 region has 11 residues. In nucleotides, the CDR3 is TGTGCCTCCGGTCTGGGGTTGGAGCAGTACTTC. Its translation is CASGLGLEQYF.

The chain uses TRBV18 and TRBJ1-2, with D unclear. V was clipped by 2 bases and J by 3 bases, with 10 bases between them. This CDR3 is 14 amino acids long. CDR1 is KGHSH, CDR2 LQKENI, per germline. The CDR3 spells CASSPGWVHYGYTF. CDR3 nucleotide sequence: TGTGCCAGCTCACCAGGTTGGGTCCACTATGGCTACACCTTC.

The chain has TRBV29-1 and TRBJ2-2; D unclear. Germline V lookup: CDR1 SQVTM, CDR2 ANQGSEA. The CDR3 is made up of 12 amino acids. Between the trimmed V and J ends, which lost 5 bases and 7 bases, there was a span of 11 bases. CDR3 DNA: TGCAGCGTTAGGAAGGTTGGCGGGGAGCTGTTTTTT. This codes for CSVRKVGGELFF.

This clone ranks as medium-sized (0.01 to 0.1%). The rearrangement uses TRBV23-1 and TRBJ2-1; D is perhaps TRBD2 (7 bases). TRBV23-1 is given ORF status, its function remaining uncertain. This CDR3 comprises 15 residues. The germline V and J ends were trimmed by 2 bases and 4 bases, with 12 bases remaining between them. The CDR3 sequence is CASSQGRGPYNEQFF. CDR3 in DNA: TGCGCCAGCAGTCAAGGGCGGGGGCCATACAATGAGCAGTTCTTC.

This clone showed up just a few times. V gene TRBV6-8 combines with J gene TRBJ1-2; the D is unclear. CDR1 and CDR2 from the germline V gene are MNHGY and SAAAGT. The CDR3 is 14 residues long. Trimming cost V 0 bases and J 3 bases, with 8 bases left between them. The CDR3 sequence: CASSYSYEDYGYTF. The DNA for the CDR3 is TGTGCCAGCAGTTACTCTTATGAAGACTATGGCTACACCTTC.

This clone was detected a few times. Read coverage stops 1 residue before the CDR3 terminus; the germline J gene supplies the remainder. The chain combines TRBV6-1 with TRBJ1-5; possibly TRBD1 for D (6 bases). CDR3 size: 17 residues. In germline, CDR1 is MNHNS, CDR2 SASEGT. The V end lost 0 bases, the J end lost 7 bases, and 19 bases lay between the germline ends. The CDR3 loop is CASSEAFPTGSGQPQHF. The covered CDR3 bases are TGTGCCAGCAGTGAAGCGTTCCCCACAGGGTCTGGGCAGCCCCAGCAT.